This entry is about one TCR beta chain. This record comes from a study of blood T cell repertoires in COVID-19. Across the study: COVID-19 samples, acute and convalescent, were from the United States, Italy and Spain. Sources were T cells, B-cell-depleted T cells, or PBMCs; the material itself was cDNA or gDNA.

This CDR3 region has 16 residues. Germline-derived CDR1 and CDR2 are SGHVS and FQNEAQ. J was trimmed by 3 bases and V by 2 bases; bases with no gene match: 7. Authors' analysis steps: Estimated nucleated cell counts came from reference gene primer amplification. Clones were sequenced by immunoSEQ multiplex PCR, and TCRdb holds only the in-frame ones, with some missing. That table gives V, J and clone size, and the DNA gave D and trimming. This table holds about 180,000 clones, around four fifths found once. The chain joins TRBV7-8 to TRBJ1-3, with 7 bases identical to TRBD1. Source material: peripheral blood. This receptor was taken from an older woman with COVID-19, enrolled during active disease. The CDR3 loop reads CASSLRTTGVGNTIYF. CDR3 DNA: TGTGCCAGCAGCTTACGAACAACAGGGGTTGGAAACACCATATATTTT.